The 26 T cell receptor beta chains in this list originate from one sample, sequenced in a study of blood T cell repertoires in COVID-19. Sequencing was performed with immunoSEQ multiplex PCR; in TCRdb, only in-frame clones are kept and a portion is missing. Of 120,000 or so clones in the sample, about 81% were seen once. The sample comprised peripheral blood. The receptor source for this set is a woman aged 45-65 years with acute or convalescent COVID-19.

The chain carries TRBV7-9 and TRBJ2-5, with a possible D match to TRBD2 (5 bases). There are 12 residues in the CDR3. V was shortened by 1 base and J by 14 bases, with 14 bases between the two germline ends. Germline loops: CDR1 SEHNR, CDR2 FQNEAQ (reference sequence). This CDR3 reads CASSLDFGVTYF. The CDR3 region has the DNA TGTGCCAGCAGCTTAGACTTCGGGGTCACATACTTC.

The rearrangement links TRBV2 to TRBJ1-2; no reliable D call. Germline V gene data show CDR1 as SNHLY and CDR2 as FYNNEI. Trimming left V 5 bases short and J 8 bases short, with 15 bases between. The CDR3 loop spans 13 amino acids. CDR3 region: CASSPLGFSGYTF. Written as DNA, the CDR3 is TGTGCCAGCAGTCCGCTCGGGTTTTCGGGCTACACCTTC. Full variable domain (rest looked up from reference TRBV2 and TRBJ1-2): EPEVTQTPSHQVTQMGQEVILRCVPISNHLYFYWYRQILGQKVEFLVSFYNNEISEKSEIFDDQFSVERPDGSNFTLKIRSTKLEDSAMYFCASSPLGFSGYTFGSGTRLTVV.

The chain joins TRBV11-3 to TRBJ2-1; 8 bases align to TRBD2. The V and J ends lost 5 bases and 0 bases, in that order; junction bases with no gene match: 9. The germline CDR1 and CDR2 sequences are SGHNT and YENEEA. This CDR3 region has 17 residues. The CDR3 is CASSTTSGGSSYNEQFF. As DNA, the CDR3 is TGTGCCAGCAGCACAACTAGCGGAGGGAGCTCCTACAATGAGCAGTTCTTC.

The genes are TRBV3-1 (or the pseudogene TRBV3-2) and TRBJ1-1; tentatively, D is TRBD1 (5 bases). The CDR3 spans 14 residues. CDR1 and CDR2 from the germline V gene are LGHDT and YNNKEL (reference sequence). Between the trimmed V and J ends, which lost 0 bases and 1 base, there was a span of 6 bases. CDR3 region: CASSQDTGNTEAFF. The CDR3, as DNA: TGTGCCAGCAGCCAAGACACAGGGAACACTGAAGCTTTCTTT.

V usage is TRBV2 and J usage is TRBJ1-4; 9 bases are a match to TRBD1. V dropped 6 bases and J dropped 7; count of bases not matched to a gene: 9. The CDR3 totals 15 residues. Per germline, CDR1 SNHLY and CDR2 FYNNEI. CDR3 nucleotides: TGTGCCAGCAGCGCGGGGGGACAGGGTTCTGAAAAACTGTTTTTT. Its protein product is CASSAGGQGSEKLFF.

A remark on this clone: Other DNA sequences in the sample encode the same CDR3. V gene TRBV5-1 combines with J gene TRBJ2-1; 7 bases agree with TRBD2. The CDR3 totals 14 residues. Germline-derived CDR1 and CDR2 are SGHRS and YFSETQ. After removal of 2 bases from V and 4 bases from J, the junction contained 3 bases not matched to a gene. The CDR3 DNA follows: TGCGCCAGCAGCTTAGCGGGGAGTTACAATGAGCAGTTCTTC. It translates to CASSLAGSYNEQFF.

V is TRBV7-2 and J is TRBJ1-2; 9 bases fit TRBD1. CDR1 is SGHTA, CDR2 FQGNSA, per germline. CDR3 size: 18 residues. With V trimmed by 4 bases and J by 5 bases, 17 bases remained unmatched. Here the CDR3 DNA reads TGTGCCAGCAGCTCAAGCCCCGAGGGTCGGGACAGGGTTTATGGCTACACCTTC. Translating it yields CASSSSPEGRDRVYGYTF.

The V and J genes are TRBV6-1 and TRBJ2-7; 7 bases match TRBD1. There are 17 residues in the CDR3. V gave up 3 bases and J gave up 0 bases; unmatched junction bases: 11. Per germline, CDR1 MNHNS and CDR2 SASEGT. The CDR3 nucleotides read TGTGCCAGCAGTGATCGAGGACAGGCGACTAACTCCTACGAGCAGTACTTC. Translation gives CASSDRGQATNSYEQYF.

The chain is built from TRBV7-9 and TRBJ2-3, with 12 positions matching TRBD2. Germline V gives CDR1 SEHNR, CDR2 FQNEAQ (reference sequence). The CDR3 contains 16 residues. V lost 0 bases and J lost 5; bases outside the gene matches: 3. The CDR3 spells CASSLALLAGGDTQYF. CDR3 in DNA: TGTGCCAGCAGCTTAGCCCTACTAGCGGGAGGAGATACGCAGTATTTT.

The rearrangement joins TRBV7-4 to TRBJ2-3, with D perhaps TRBD2 (7 bases). Trimming pared 1 base from V and 0 bases from J, leaving 20 bases between. The CDR3 runs 19 residues. CDR1 and CDR2 (germline): SGHVT, SQSDAQ. The CDR3 sequence: CASSLVRRGPECSTDTQYF. CDR3 sequence (DNA): TGTGCCAGCAGCTTAGTTCGGCGGGGGCCCGAATGTAGCACAGATACGCAGTATTTT. Together with reference TRBV7-4 and TRBJ2-3, the CDR3 gives the full variable domain: GAGVSQSPRYKVAKRGRDVALRCDSISGHVTLYWYRQTLGQGSEVLTYSQSDAQRDKSGRPSGRFSAERPERSVSTLKIQRTEQGDSAVYLCASSLVRRGPECSTDTQYFGPGTRLTVL.

The V and J genes are TRBV29-1 and TRBJ2-3, with 7 bases lining up with TRBD1. Per germline, CDR1 SQVTM and CDR2 ANQGSEA. The CDR3 loop spans 15 amino acids. V lost 6 bases and J lost 2; bases outside the gene matches: 11. Written as DNA, the CDR3 is TGCAGCGTACGACAGGGATTTTCACTCACAGATACGCAGTATTTT. Translation: CSVRQGFSLTDTQYF.

This clone has only one observation. V gene TRBV29-1 combines with J gene TRBJ2-1, with D possibly TRBD1 on 5 matching bases. Deletions cut 3 bases from V and 6 bases from J, with 9 bases between. This CDR3 spans 12 amino acids. CDR1 and CDR2 (germline): SQVTM, ANQGSEA. This CDR3 reads CSVEGRRNEQFF. The CDR3 nucleotides are TGCAGCGTTGAGGGGCGTCGCAATGAGCAGTTCTTC.

This chain joins TRBV2 and TRBJ1-6; possible D gene TRBD1, 5 bases. V was trimmed by 3 bases and J by 7 bases, leaving 13 bases between them. The CDR3 sequence is 15 residues long. The germline CDR1 and CDR2 sequences are SNHLY and FYNNEI. The DNA of the CDR3 is TGTGCCAGCAGTGAGTGGCAGGGTAAAAATTCACCCCTCCACTTT. Amino acids: CASSEWQGKNSPLHF.

This clone appeared a single time. The chain employs TRBV5-1 and TRBJ2-2; 16 bases line up with TRBD2. The V segment lost 4 bases and the J segment 3 bases; nucleotides outside the gene matches: 6. Per germline, CDR1 SGHRS and CDR2 YFSETQ. The CDR3 consists of 18 residues. CDR3 in amino acids: CASSRKGLAGGHTGELFF. CDR3 coding DNA: TGCGCCAGCAGCCGGAAGGGACTAGCGGGGGGGCACACCGGGGAGCTGTTTTTT.

This clone came up a few times. The chain has TRBV11-1 and TRBJ2-7, with a weak D call TRBD2 (5 bases). Germline CDR1 and CDR2: SGHAT and FQDESV (reference sequence). The CDR3 spans 14 residues. V gave up 6 bases and J gave up 3 bases, with 15 bases separating them. The CDR3 bases are TGTGCCAGCAGGCCAATCGGGGAAGACTACGAGCAGTACTTC. This codes for CASRPIGEDYEQYF.

The V call is TRBV5-4, the J call TRBJ1-2; 11 nucleotides align to TRBD1. V trimming: 5 bases; J trimming: 4 bases; junction bases outside the gene matches: 4. This CDR3 contains 14 residues. The germline gives CDR1 SGHNT, CDR2 YYREEE (reference sequence). The CDR3 coding sequence is TGTGCCAGCAGTAGGGACAGGGGGGCCTATGGCTACACCTTC. Its protein product is CASSRDRGAYGYTF.

V gene TRBV5-1 combines with J gene TRBJ1-1; no reliable D call. The CDR3 spans 13 residues. Deletions cut 4 bases from V and 1 base from J, with 8 bases between. In germline, CDR1 is SGHRS, CDR2 YFSETQ. The CDR3 here is CASSSRGNTEAFF. CDR3 DNA sequence: TGCGCCAGCAGCAGCCGGGGGAACACTGAAGCTTTCTTT.

The table lists this clone with a count of one. The chain recombines TRBV19 with TRBJ1-1, with unresolved D. V was trimmed by 3 bases and J by 1 base, leaving 6 bases between them. This CDR3 contains 13 residues. The V gene's germline CDR1 is LNHDA and CDR2 SQIVND (reference sequence). DNA of the CDR3: TGTGCCAGTAGTATGGAGGGGAACACTGAAGCTTTCTTT. As protein: CASSMEGNTEAFF. Full variable domain (remainder filled in from reference TRBV19 and TRBJ1-1): DGGITQSPKYLFRKEGQNVTLSCEQNLNHDAMYWYRQDPGQGLRLIYYSQIVNDFQKGDIAEGYSVSREKKESFPLTVTSAQKNPTAFYLCASSMEGNTEAFFGQGTRLTVV.

The chain is built from TRBV7-8 and TRBJ2-3; 12 bases map to TRBD2. Germline trimming cut 2 bases from V and 4 bases from J; bases unmatched to any gene: 16. The CDR3 loop spans 20 amino acids. Germline V gene lookup returns CDR1 SGHVS and CDR2 FQNEAQ. CDR3 residues: CASSLRGLAGGPVGADTQYF. The CDR3 DNA reads TGTGCCAGCAGCTTAAGAGGGCTAGCGGGGGGGCCCGTGGGTGCAGATACGCAGTATTTT.

V usage is TRBV3-1 (or the pseudogene TRBV3-2) and J usage is TRBJ1-2; D ambiguous. V was cut by 5 bases and J by 7 bases, with 14 bases left in between. There are 13 residues in the CDR3. The germline V gene has CDR1 LGHDT and CDR2 YNNKEL (reference sequence). CDR3 sequence reads: CASSSGGQSGYTF. In DNA form, the CDR3 reads TGTGCCAGCAGCTCAGGCGGGCAAAGTGGCTACACCTTC.

This clone was seen a few times. The chain links TRBV7-3 to TRBJ2-2, with 7 nucleotides matching TRBD2. V lost 5 bases, J lost 1 base, and 1 base stayed unmatched. The length of the CDR3 is 14 residues. Germline CDR1 is SGHTA and CDR2 is FQGTGA. The CDR3 DNA is TGTGCCAGCAGCCGCGGGGGGAACACCGGGGAGCTGTTTTTT. This sequence encodes CASSRGGNTGELFF.

The CDR3: CASSESGPGETQYF. The DNA for the CDR3 is TGTGCCAGCAGTGAAAGCGGGCCCGGGGAGACCCAGTACTTC. This chain connects TRBV2 to TRBJ2-5, with a weak D call TRBD2 (6 bases). The germline V gene has CDR1 SNHLY and CDR2 FYNNEI. CDR3 size: 14 residues. V gave up 2 bases and J gave up 5 bases, with 12 bases separating them.

CDR3 in amino acids: CATSGDRVGEQFF. The DNA of the CDR3 is TGTGCCACCAGTGGGGACAGGGTTGGTGAGCAGTTCTTC. The chain couples TRBV24-1 to TRBJ2-1; 9 nucleotides align to TRBD1. The junction had 4 bases not matched to a gene; V was cut back by 5 bases and J by 9 bases. Germline lookup yields CDR1 KGHDR and CDR2 SFDVKD. The CDR3 is 13 amino acids.

The chain links TRBV11-3 to TRBJ2-3; no reliable D call. This CDR3 is 15 amino acids long. Germline-derived CDR1 and CDR2 are SGHNT and YENEEA. Deletions cut 5 bases from V and 0 bases from J, with 12 bases between. The CDR3 loop reads CASSLRSTSTDTQYF. The CDR3 coding sequence is TGTGCCAGCAGCCTTCGTTCTACTAGCACAGATACGCAGTATTTT.

The chain carries TRBV3-1 (or the pseudogene TRBV3-2) and TRBJ1-2; TRBD1 matches at 10 bases. Germline assignment: CDR1 LGHDT and CDR2 YNNKEL (reference sequence). This CDR3 has 16 amino acids. Unmatched junction bases numbered 10, after V lost 4 bases and J lost 5 bases. The CDR3 DNA reads as TGTGCCAGCAGCCCTCATTCGACAGGGGGCCAATATGGCTACACCTTC. It specifies CASSPHSTGGQYGYTF.

V and J are TRBV12-3 or TRBV12-4 and TRBJ2-7; weak D call: TRBD1 (6 bases). The CDR3 is 11 amino acids. Deletions cut 8 bases from V and 2 bases from J, with 7 bases between. This CDR3 is CASGGPYEQYF. CDR3 in DNA: TGTGCCAGCGGGGGCCCCTACGAGCAGTACTTC.